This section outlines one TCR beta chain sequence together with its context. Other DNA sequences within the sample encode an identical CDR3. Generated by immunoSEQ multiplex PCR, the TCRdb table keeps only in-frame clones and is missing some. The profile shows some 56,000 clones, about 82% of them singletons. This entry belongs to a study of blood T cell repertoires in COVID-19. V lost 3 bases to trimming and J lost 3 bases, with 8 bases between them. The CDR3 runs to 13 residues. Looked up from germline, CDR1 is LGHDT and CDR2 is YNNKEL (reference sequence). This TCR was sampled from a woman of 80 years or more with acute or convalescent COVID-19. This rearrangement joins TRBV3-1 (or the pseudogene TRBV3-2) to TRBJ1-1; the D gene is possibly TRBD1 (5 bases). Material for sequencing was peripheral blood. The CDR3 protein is CASSQDKYTEAFF. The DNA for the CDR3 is TGTGCCAGCAGCCAGGACAAATACACTGAAGCTTTCTTT.